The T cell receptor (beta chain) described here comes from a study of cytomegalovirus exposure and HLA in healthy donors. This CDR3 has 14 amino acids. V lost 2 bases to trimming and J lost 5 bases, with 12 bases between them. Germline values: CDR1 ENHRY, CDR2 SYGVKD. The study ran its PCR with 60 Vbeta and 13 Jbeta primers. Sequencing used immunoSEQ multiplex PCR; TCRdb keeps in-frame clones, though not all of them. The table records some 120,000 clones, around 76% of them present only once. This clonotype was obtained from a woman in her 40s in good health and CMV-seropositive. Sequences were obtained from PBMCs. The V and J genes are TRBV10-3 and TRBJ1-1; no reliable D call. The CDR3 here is CAISEVRGRTEAFF. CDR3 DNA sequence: TGTGCCATCAGTGAGGTCCGGGGAAGGACTGAAGCTTTCTTT.